A selection of T cell receptor beta chains follows, all from one sample in a study of Graves' ophthalmopathy and Graves' hyperthyroidism. TCRdb fed the multiplex PCR reads into MiXCR, producing one record per CDR3 protein. Of a few hundred thousand distinct CDR3 sequences in the sample, just under 40% were seen once. The sample comprised peripheral blood or thyroid tissue (not recorded which). The receptors shown here come from an adult man with Graves' hyperthyroidism. Each CDR3 is given with its conserved first and last residue. The D gene is left open where the match is weak. Clone size, where shown, is once, few, many, or a class for clones that have expanded.

v_call: TRBV2; j_call: TRBJ2-3; d_call: NA; clone_size: few; cdr3_length: 14; cdr3_nt: TGTGCCAGCAGTCCCAGATGGACGGCAGATACGCAGTATTTT; cdr3_aa: CASSPRWTADTQYF
v_call: TRBV7-6; j_call: TRBJ2-1; d_call: NA; clone_size: NA; cdr3_length: 15; cdr3_nt: TGTGCCAGCAGCCCACCGGGACATGGTATCAATGAGCAGTTCTTC; cdr3_aa: CASSPPGHGINEQFF
v_call: TRBV4-2; j_call: TRBJ2-1; d_call: TRBD2; clone_size: NA; cdr3_length: 15; cdr3_nt: TGTGCCAGCAGCAAGACGGGAGGTACCTACAATGAGCAGTTCTTC; cdr3_aa: CASSKTGGTYNEQFF
v_call: TRBV29-1; j_call: TRBJ1-5; d_call: NA; clone_size: NA; cdr3_length: 15; cdr3_nt: TGCAGCAGTGAGCTGTCAGGGAGTGACACCCAGCCCCAGCATTTT; cdr3_aa: CSSELSGSDTQPQHF
v_call: TRBV7-2; j_call: TRBJ2-7; d_call: NA; clone_size: many; cdr3_length: 14; cdr3_nt: TGTGCCAGCAGCTTAGTGGGGGTCGCCGGGGAGCAGTACTTC; cdr3_aa: CASSLVGVAGEQYF
v_call: TRBV19; j_call: TRBJ1-1; d_call: TRBD1; clone_size: many; cdr3_length: 16; cdr3_nt: TGTGCCAGTAGTATCGGGGGGGGACAGCTGGGCACTGAAGCTTTCTTT; cdr3_aa: CASSIGGGQLGTEAFF
v_call: TRBV7-2; j_call: TRBJ2-2; d_call: NA; clone_size: few; cdr3_length: 13; cdr3_nt: TGTGCCAGCAGCCACCCAGGGGCCGGGGAGCTGTTTTTT; cdr3_aa: CASSHPGAGELFF
v_call: TRBV20-1; j_call: TRBJ2-5; d_call: TRBD2; clone_size: NA; cdr3_length: 14; cdr3_nt: TGCAGTGCTAGACTAGCGGGACAACAAGAGACCCAGTACTTC; cdr3_aa: CSARLAGQQETQYF
v_call: TRBV2; j_call: TRBJ1-2; d_call: TRBD1; clone_size: many; cdr3_length: 13; cdr3_nt: TGTGCCAGCAGGCAGGGACAGGGAAACTGGAACACCTTC; cdr3_aa: CASRQGQGNWNTF
v_call: TRBV7-7; j_call: TRBJ1-4; d_call: NA; clone_size: NA; cdr3_length: 15; cdr3_nt: TGTGCTAGCAGCTTAATCGGGGGTGCTAATGAAAAACTGTTTTTT; cdr3_aa: CASSLIGGANEKLFF
v_call: TRBV30; j_call: TRBJ2-3; d_call: NA; clone_size: NA; cdr3_length: 13; cdr3_nt: TGTGCCTGGAGTGTGGGGTACCCAGATACGCAGTATTTT; cdr3_aa: CAWSVGYPDTQYF
v_call: TRBV20-1; j_call: TRBJ2-2; d_call: NA; clone_size: many; cdr3_length: 13; cdr3_nt: TGCAGTGCCTTACGACAGGACACCGGGGAGCTGTTTTTT; cdr3_aa: CSALRQDTGELFF
v_call: TRBV2; j_call: TRBJ2-1; d_call: NA; clone_size: NA; cdr3_length: 13; cdr3_nt: TGTGCCAGCAGCTTAAGTGTCTACAATGAGCAGTTCTTC; cdr3_aa: CASSLSVYNEQFF
v_call: TRBV7-9; j_call: TRBJ1-3; d_call: NA; clone_size: NA; cdr3_length: 15; cdr3_nt: TGTGCCAGCAGCTTGGCCGCAGCCTCTGGAAACATCATATATTTT; cdr3_aa: CASSLAAASGNIIYF
v_call: TRBV10-3; j_call: TRBJ1-2; d_call: TRBD1; clone_size: many; cdr3_length: 15; cdr3_nt: TGTGCCATCAGTGAGTCGTACAGGGGCGAAGATGGCTACACCTTC; cdr3_aa: CAISESYRGEDGYTF
v_call: TRBV7-3; j_call: TRBJ2-5; d_call: NA; clone_size: many; cdr3_length: 15; cdr3_nt: TGTGCCAGCAGCTTAGGAGCAGGGCGGCAAGAGACCCAGTACTTC; cdr3_aa: CASSLGAGRQETQYF
v_call: TRBV30; j_call: TRBJ1-2; d_call: NA; clone_size: NA; cdr3_length: 14; cdr3_nt: TGTGCCTGGAGTGTAGGCGGGAAGAACTATGGCTACACCTTC; cdr3_aa: CAWSVGGKNYGYTF
v_call: TRBV7-2; j_call: TRBJ1-1; d_call: NA; clone_size: many; cdr3_length: 14; cdr3_nt: TGTGCCAGCAGCCGAGTCGGCGTGAACACTGAAGCTTTCTTT; cdr3_aa: CASSRVGVNTEAFF
v_call: TRBV7-9; j_call: TRBJ2-5; d_call: TRBD2; clone_size: NA; cdr3_length: 17; cdr3_nt: TGTGCCAGCAGTTTTGTCCGGGCAGCGGGGGGGAAGAGGGCCCAGTACTTC; cdr3_aa: CASSFVRAAGGKRAQYF
v_call: TRBV27; j_call: TRBJ2-7; d_call: TRBD2; clone_size: few; cdr3_length: 14; cdr3_nt: TGTGCCAGCAGTTTCGGTAGGGAGGGCTACGAGCAGTACTTC; cdr3_aa: CASSFGREGYEQYF
v_call: TRBV7-3; j_call: TRBJ1-2; d_call: NA; clone_size: NA; cdr3_length: 15; cdr3_nt: TGTGCCAGCAGCTTAGGCATTAGGGACCTCTATGGCTACACCTTC; cdr3_aa: CASSLGIRDLYGYTF
v_call: TRBV7-2; j_call: TRBJ2-7; d_call: NA; clone_size: NA; cdr3_length: 13; cdr3_nt: TGTGCCAGCAGCTTGGAGGGGGCGAGCGAGCAGTACTTC; cdr3_aa: CASSLEGASEQYF
v_call: TRBV30; j_call: TRBJ1-4; d_call: NA; clone_size: few; cdr3_length: 13; cdr3_nt: TGTGCCTGGACGAGGGGCGCGAATGAAAAACTGTTTTTT; cdr3_aa: CAWTRGANEKLFF
v_call: TRBV7-9; j_call: TRBJ1-2; d_call: TRBD1; clone_size: few; cdr3_length: 14; cdr3_nt: TGTGCCAGCAGCGAGACAGGGGATGCCTATGGCTACACCTTC; cdr3_aa: CASSETGDAYGYTF
v_call: TRBV2; j_call: TRBJ1-1; d_call: NA; clone_size: NA; cdr3_length: 15; cdr3_nt: TGTGCCAGCAGTGACGGGTTCCGCTTGAACACTGAAGCTTTCTTT; cdr3_aa: CASSDGFRLNTEAFF
v_call: TRBV14; j_call: TRBJ2-7; d_call: NA; clone_size: NA; cdr3_length: 14; cdr3_nt: TGTGCCAGCAGCCCGTCGACAGTCTCCTACGAGCAGTACTTC; cdr3_aa: CASSPSTVSYEQYF
v_call: TRBV7-9; j_call: TRBJ1-4; d_call: TRBD1; clone_size: once; cdr3_length: 16; cdr3_nt: TGTGCCAGCAGCTTAGCGACAGGGGTTCAGAATGAAAAACTGCTTTTT; cdr3_aa: CASSLATGVQNEKLLF
v_call: TRBV29-1; j_call: TRBJ1-4; d_call: TRBD1; clone_size: NA; cdr3_length: 13; cdr3_nt: TGCAGCGTGGACAGGGGGCAGGGAGAAAAACTGTTTTTT; cdr3_aa: CSVDRGQGEKLFF
v_call: TRBV24-1; j_call: TRBJ2-1; d_call: TRBD2; clone_size: once; cdr3_length: 19; cdr3_nt: TGTGCCACCAGTGATTCCACCGGGACTAGCGGGAAGGTTTACAATGAGCAGTTCTTC; cdr3_aa: CATSDSTGTSGKVYNEQFF
v_call: TRBV7-9; j_call: TRBJ2-1; d_call: TRBD2; clone_size: NA; cdr3_length: 17; cdr3_nt: TGTGCCAGCAGCTTAGGGGGCGGGGGGGCCAGGAGGAATGAGCAGTTCTTC; cdr3_aa: CASSLGGGGARRNEQFF
v_call: TRBV10-3; j_call: TRBJ2-7; d_call: TRBD2; clone_size: many; cdr3_length: 13; cdr3_nt: TGTGCCATCAGCAGCGGGGGCTACTACGAGCAGTACTTC; cdr3_aa: CAISSGGYYEQYF